This T cell receptor beta chain comes out of a study of CXCR3-negative and CXCR3-positive naive CD8 T cells. Germline V gives CDR1 MNHEY, CDR2 SVGAGI. This CDR3 spans 16 amino acids. The libraries of TRB cDNA were prepared using 5' RACE with UMI labels. Each CDR3 protein gets one entry in TCRdb, which reprocessed the 5' RACE reads and gives no DNA. Recorded for this sample: approximately 88,000 distinct CDR3 sequences. The study, taken as a whole, reports: Similar levels of surface CD5 were seen between naive subsets; TCR strength was inferred from TRB CDR3 properties. Researchers report that CXCR3-positive naive cells carry more hydrophobic TRB CDR3s than CXCR3-negative naive cells.

For this clonotype: The antigen remains unidentified.

This chain links TRBV6-5 with TRBJ2-2; with no DNA, the TCRdb D assignment of TRBD1 cannot be verified. The source of this sequence is a human donor in good health. Some clones in this sample may be carry-over from other donors' samples. The sequencing sample was made of naive CXCR3+ CD8+ T cells from blood. Documented subset: CD45RO-CCR7+CD27+CD95- naive CD8+ T cells expressing CXCR3 (TNR3+). This CDR3 reads CASILPRARSTGELFF.